Following are 25 T cell receptor beta chains from one sample sequenced in a study of shared clonotypes between healthy human individuals. Measured with immunoSEQ multiplex PCR; TCRdb has only the in-frame clones, and not every one. The sample comprises about 2.5 million clones, roughly 92% of which are singletons, and about 0.36% rests with the top ten. Sequencing was performed on naive CD4+ T cells from PBMCs. Subset here: CD45RA+ positively selected. Receptors were obtained from a man younger than 35 in good health. Some clones in this sample may be carry-over from other donors' samples.

V and J are TRBV30 and TRBJ2-7, with D perhaps matching TRBD1 (5 bases). The CDR3 consists of 11 residues. Germline values: CDR1 GTSNPN, CDR2 SVGIG (reference sequence). V was pared by 2 bases and J by 6 bases, with 8 bases between. CDR3 loop: CAWSLGVEQYF. CDR3 nucleotides: TGTGCCTGGAGTCTAGGGGTCGAGCAGTACTTC.

The chain has TRBV25-1 and TRBJ2-1; D possibly corresponds to TRBD1 (6 bases). The CDR3 consists of 13 residues. From germline, CDR1 is MGHDK and CDR2 SYGVNS. Between the trimmed V and J ends, which lost 2 bases and 4 bases, there was a span of 6 bases. This chain's CDR3 is CASSEGQYNEQFF. The CDR3 nucleotides are TGTGCCAGCAGTGAAGGACAGTACAATGAGCAGTTCTTC.

This chain links TRBV2 with TRBJ2-7; D remains unclear. CDR1 and CDR2 (germline): SNHLY, FYNNEI. The CDR3 runs 13 residues. Trimming left V 10 bases short and J 3 bases short, with 16 bases between. The CDR3 region is CATPLYTRYEQYF. The CDR3 DNA reads TGTGCCACCCCCTTATATACGCGCTACGAGCAGTACTTC.

This rearrangement joins TRBV15 to TRBJ1-5, with a tentative D call TRBD1 (5 bases). Per the germline V gene, CDR1 is LNHNV and CDR2 is YYDKDF (reference sequence). The ends were cut back, 5 bases at V and 7 bases at J, with 12 bases in the middle. This CDR3 is built from 13 residues. CDR3 protein: CATSQNRGQPQHF. In nucleotides, the CDR3 is TGTGCCACCAGCCAAAACCGGGGGCAGCCCCAGCATTTT.

This rearrangement joins TRBV28 to TRBJ2-4; D may match TRBD1 or TRBD2 (5 bases each). Looked up from germline, CDR1 is MDHEN and CDR2 is SYDVKM. The CDR3 has 15 residues. The V end lost 5 bases, the J end lost 8 bases, and 19 bases lay between the germline ends. The CDR3 reads CASSDTGTLWYIQYF. DNA for the CDR3: TGTGCCAGCAGTGACACCGGGACCTTGTGGTACATTCAGTACTTC.

The chain employs TRBV18 and TRBJ2-2, with 8 bases that match TRBD1. The CDR3 has 15 residues. CDR1 and CDR2 from the germline V gene are KGHSH and LQKENI. J lost 1 base, V lost 5 bases, and 3 bases had no gene match. The CDR3 region is CASSTGQGNTGELFF. CDR3 DNA sequence: TGTGCCAGCTCAACTGGACAGGGGAACACCGGGGAGCTGTTTTTT.

The chain has TRBV5-4 and TRBJ2-3; D gene ambiguous. This CDR3 spans 16 amino acids. V dropped 3 bases and J dropped 1 base, with 15 bases sitting between them. Germline V lookup: CDR1 SGHNT, CDR2 YYREEE (reference sequence). The CDR3: CASSSVWSGGTDTQYF. CDR3 sequence (DNA): TGTGCCAGCAGCTCTGTTTGGTCGGGTGGCACAGATACGCAGTATTTT.

Comments on this clone: The sample holds other DNA sequences that translate to the same CDR3. This chain's CDR3 is CASSSGTGVYEQYF. DNA for the CDR3: TGTGCCAGCAGCAGCGGGACAGGGGTCTACGAGCAGTACTTC. This chain uses TRBV11-3 with TRBJ2-7; 10 bases fit TRBD1. CDR1 and CDR2 from the germline V gene are SGHNT and YENEEA. The CDR3 contains 14 residues. Trimming removed 5 bases from V and 3 bases from J; junction bases left unmatched: 4.

V and J are TRBV11-3 and TRBJ2-7, with 10 positions matching TRBD2. The V gene end was trimmed by 1 base and the J gene end by 4 bases; junction bases not matched to a gene: 10. The CDR3 runs to 17 residues. CDR1 is SGHNT and CDR2 is YENEEA in the germline V gene. The CDR3 sequence is CASSLGPSSGRAYEQYF. The CDR3 DNA sequence: TGTGCCAGCAGCTTAGGTCCCTCCAGCGGGAGGGCATACGAGCAGTACTTC. Together with reference TRBV11-3 and TRBJ2-7, the CDR3 gives the full variable domain: EAGVVQSPRYKIIEKKQPVAFWCNPISGHNTLYWYLQNLGQGPELLIRYENEEAVDDSQLPKDRFSAERLKGVDSTLKIQPAELGDSAVYLCASSLGPSSGRAYEQYFGPGTRLTVT.

The rearrangement links TRBV7-6 to TRBJ2-5; TRBD2 is a possible D gene (6 bases). V was clipped by 2 bases and J by 3 bases, with 10 bases between them. CDR1 and CDR2 (germline): SGHVS, FNYEAQ. The CDR3 covers 14 residues. DNA of the CDR3: TGTGCCAGCAGCTTAACGGGGGAGAAAGAGACCCAGTACTTC. Translating it yields CASSLTGEKETQYF.

The V and J genes are TRBV18 and TRBJ2-5; D possibly uses TRBD1 or TRBD2 (5 bases each). The CDR3 loop spans 18 amino acids. Germline V gene sequence: CDR1 KGHSH, CDR2 LQKENI. The V and J ends lost 2 bases and 0 bases respectively, with 19 bases between them. CDR3 nucleotides: TGTGCCAGCTCACCATCAATTTACGGGACCCCGAACCAAGAGACCCAGTACTTC. Its translation: CASSPSIYGTPNQETQYF.

The chain recombines TRBV5-1 with TRBJ2-5, with 12 bases aligning to TRBD2. This CDR3 is 16 amino acids long. Germline V gives CDR1 SGHRS, CDR2 YFSETQ. The V and J ends lost 4 bases and 1 base, in that order; junction bases with no gene match: 5. The CDR3 loop reads CASSQGLAGFQETQYF. CDR3 DNA: TGCGCCAGCAGCCAGGGACTAGCGGGCTTCCAAGAGACCCAGTACTTC.

Details on this clone: In the same sample, other DNA sequences code for this CDR3. The chain employs TRBV5-4 and TRBJ2-1, with 11 bases matching TRBD1. V shed 4 bases, J shed 2 bases, and the junction held 2 bases outside the gene matches. Germline V gene sequence: CDR1 SGHNT, CDR2 YYREEE (reference sequence). The CDR3 length is 15 residues. This CDR3 reads CASSLDRGPYNEQFF. In DNA, the CDR3 is TGTGCCAGCAGCCTGGACAGGGGGCCCTACAATGAGCAGTTCTTC.

V gene TRBV27 combines with J gene TRBJ1-1; D is undetermined. With 1 base removed from V and 1 base from J, the gap between germline ends came to 4 bases. This CDR3 comprises 13 residues. Germline V gene lookup returns CDR1 MNHEY and CDR2 SMNVEV (reference sequence). CDR3: CASSLWGNTEAFF. The CDR3 coding sequence is TGTGCCAGCAGTTTATGGGGGAACACTGAAGCTTTCTTT.

This clone was recorded once. This CDR3 is CASSLGGRESYNEQFF. The CDR3 nucleotides are TGTGCCAGCAGCTTAGGCGGGAGGGAGTCCTACAATGAGCAGTTCTTC. This rearrangement joins TRBV5-4 to TRBJ2-1; 9 bases fit TRBD2. V lost 2 bases, J lost 1 base, and 4 bases stayed unmatched. Germline-derived CDR1 and CDR2 are SGHNT and YYREEE (reference sequence). This CDR3 is 16 amino acids long.

V gene TRBV10-3 combines with J gene TRBJ1-2; D ambiguous. Germline values: CDR1 ENHRY, CDR2 SYGVKD. V shed 0 bases and J shed 6 bases, with 11 bases lying between them. The CDR3 spans 14 residues. The DNA of the CDR3 is TGTGCCATCAGTGAGTCGCCCTCACCCCATGGCTACACCTTC. Residues: CAISESPSPHGYTF.

The V gene is TRBV15, the J gene TRBJ2-5; unclear D gene. The germline V gene has CDR1 LNHNV and CDR2 YYDKDF (reference sequence). V was trimmed by 0 bases and J by 5 bases, leaving 7 bases between them. The CDR3 has 13 amino acids. CDR3 in amino acids: CATSRDLGETQYF. The CDR3 DNA sequence: TGTGCCACCAGCAGAGATCTGGGGGAGACCCAGTACTTC.

V gene TRBV7-8 combines with J gene TRBJ2-3; 11 nucleotides agree with TRBD2. V was pared by 5 bases and J by 2 bases, with 12 bases of the junction left unmatched. CDR1 and CDR2 (germline): SGHVS, FQNEAQ. The CDR3 covers 18 residues. The CDR3 DNA is TGTGCCAGCAGCCCACGCTCTATAGCGGGGGGGATCACAGATACGCAGTATTTT. Translation: CASSPRSIAGGITDTQYF. The variable domain in full, with the rest retrieved from reference TRBV7-8 and TRBJ2-3, is GAGVSQSPRYKVAKRGQDVALRCDPISGHVSLFWYQQALGQGPEFLTYFQNEAQLDKSGLPSDRFFAERPEGSVSTLKIQRTQQEDSAVYLCASSPRSIAGGITDTQYFGPGTRLTVL.

Note on this clone: This same CDR3 is encoded by further DNA sequences in the sample. This chain joins TRBV2 and TRBJ1-1, with TRBD1 matching 8 bases. Germline V lookup: CDR1 SNHLY, CDR2 FYNNEI. Germline trimming cut 9 bases from V and 1 base from J; bases unmatched to any gene: 10. The CDR3 loop spans 15 amino acids. The CDR3 nucleotides read TGTGCCAGTACAGGGGGGGGGCTTCGGAACACTGAAGCTTTCTTT. Its translation is CASTGGGLRNTEAFF.

This clone was observed a handful of times. V gene TRBV30 combines with J gene TRBJ1-4; D unresolved. CDR3 size: 13 residues. Trimming left V 4 bases short and J 3 bases short, with 9 bases between. In germline, CDR1 is GTSNPN, CDR2 SVGIG (reference sequence). The CDR3 sequence: CAWNKGPNEKLFF. The CDR3 DNA sequence: TGTGCCTGGAACAAAGGGCCTAATGAAAAACTGTTTTTT.

V gene TRBV14 combines with J gene TRBJ2-1; no firm D call. V lost 4 bases and J lost 4, with 14 bases in between. Looked up from germline, CDR1 is SGHDN and CDR2 is FVKESK. The CDR3 consists of 15 residues. This CDR3 reads CASSRGTIPYNEQFF. The CDR3, as DNA: TGTGCCAGCAGCCGCGGTACAATCCCGTACAATGAGCAGTTCTTC.

J is TRBJ1-4 and V is TRBV4-2; tentatively, D is TRBD1 (5 bases). The germline V gene encodes CDR1 LGHNA and CDR2 YNFKEQ. The V and J ends lost 7 bases and 4 bases respectively, with 16 bases between them. The CDR3 consists of 15 residues. The CDR3 region has the DNA TGTGCCAGCACCCCGGGGCAGGGCCTTAATGAAAAACTGTTTTTT. Residues: CASTPGQGLNEKLFF.

The chain recombines TRBV7-2 with TRBJ2-3; TRBD1 or TRBD2 may be the D gene (5 bases each). The CDR3 spans 15 residues. V was cut by 1 base and J by 4 bases, with 12 bases left in between. The germline V gene has CDR1 SGHTA and CDR2 FQGNSA. CDR3 in amino acids: CASSLVGASADTQYF. The CDR3 DNA reads as TGTGCCAGCAGCTTAGTCGGGGCGTCGGCAGATACGCAGTATTTT.

As to this clone: Other nucleotide sequences in the sample specify the same CDR3. The chain joins TRBV20-1 to TRBJ2-5; possibly TRBD1 for D (6 bases). Germline assignment: CDR1 DFQATT and CDR2 SNEGSKA (reference sequence). This CDR3 is 11 amino acids long. The V end lost 3 bases, the J end lost 5 bases, and 7 bases lay between the germline ends. CDR3 sequence (DNA): TGCAGTGCTAGTGGGGGCGAGACCCAGTACTTC. As protein: CSASGGETQYF.

The rearrangement uses TRBV5-1 and TRBJ2-7; the match to TRBD1 covers 8 bases. Germline CDR1 SGHRS, CDR2 YFSETQ. Trimming took 2 bases from V and 2 from J; bases not matched to a gene: 6. CDR3 size: 15 residues. CDR3 protein: CASSFFTGGPYEQYF. The CDR3 region has the DNA TGCGCCAGCAGCTTCTTTACAGGGGGTCCCTACGAGCAGTACTTC. Using reference TRBV5-1 and TRBJ2-7 for the parts outside the CDR3, the full variable domain is KAGVTQTPRYLIKTRGQQVTLSCSPISGHRSVSWYQQTPGQGLQFLFEYFSETQRNKGNFPGRFSGRQFSNSRSEMNVSTLELGDSALYLCASSFFTGGPYEQYFGPGTRLTVT.